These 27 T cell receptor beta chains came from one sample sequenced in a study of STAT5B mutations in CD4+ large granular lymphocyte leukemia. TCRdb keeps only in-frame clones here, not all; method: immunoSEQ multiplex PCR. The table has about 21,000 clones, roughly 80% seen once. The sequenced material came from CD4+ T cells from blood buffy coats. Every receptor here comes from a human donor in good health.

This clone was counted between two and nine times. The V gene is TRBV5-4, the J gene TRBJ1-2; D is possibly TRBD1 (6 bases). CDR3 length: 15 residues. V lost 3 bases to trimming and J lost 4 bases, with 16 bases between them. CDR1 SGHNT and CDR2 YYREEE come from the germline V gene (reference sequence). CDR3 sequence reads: CASSSRTATFYGYTF. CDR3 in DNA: TGTGCCAGCAGCTCCCGGACAGCCACTTTCTATGGCTACACCTTC. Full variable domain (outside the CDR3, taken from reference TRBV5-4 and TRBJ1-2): ETGVTQSPTHLIKTRGQQVTLRCSSQSGHNTVSWYQQALGQGPQFIFQYYREEENGRGNFPPRFSGLQFPNYSSELNVNALELDDSALYLCASSSRTATFYGYTFGSGTRLTVV.

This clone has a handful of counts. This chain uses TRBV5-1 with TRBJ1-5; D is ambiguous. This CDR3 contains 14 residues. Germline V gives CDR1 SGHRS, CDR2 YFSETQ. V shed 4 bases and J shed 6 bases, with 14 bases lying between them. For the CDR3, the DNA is TGCGCCAGCAGCACCGGAGACGACACTCAGCCCCAGCATTTT. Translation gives CASSTGDDTQPQHF.

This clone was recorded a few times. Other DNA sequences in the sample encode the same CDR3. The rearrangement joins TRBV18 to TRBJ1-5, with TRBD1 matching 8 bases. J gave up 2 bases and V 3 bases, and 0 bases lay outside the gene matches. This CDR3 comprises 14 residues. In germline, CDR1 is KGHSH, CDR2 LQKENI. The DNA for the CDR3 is TGTGCCAGCTCACCGGGACAGGGCAATCAGCCCCAGCATTTT. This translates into CASSPGQGNQPQHF.

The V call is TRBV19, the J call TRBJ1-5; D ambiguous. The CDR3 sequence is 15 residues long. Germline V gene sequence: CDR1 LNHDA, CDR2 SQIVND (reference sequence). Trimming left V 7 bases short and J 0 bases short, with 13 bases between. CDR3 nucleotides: TGTGCCAGTACCTCCCGGGCAACTAGCAATCAGCCCCAGCATTTT. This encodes CASTSRATSNQPQHF.

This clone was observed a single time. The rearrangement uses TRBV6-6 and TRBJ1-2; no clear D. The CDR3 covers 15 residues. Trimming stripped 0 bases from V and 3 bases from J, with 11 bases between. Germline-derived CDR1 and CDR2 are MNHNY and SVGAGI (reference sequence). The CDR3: CASSYSVVGDYGYTF. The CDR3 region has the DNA TGTGCCAGCAGTTACTCGGTCGTGGGAGACTATGGCTACACCTTC.

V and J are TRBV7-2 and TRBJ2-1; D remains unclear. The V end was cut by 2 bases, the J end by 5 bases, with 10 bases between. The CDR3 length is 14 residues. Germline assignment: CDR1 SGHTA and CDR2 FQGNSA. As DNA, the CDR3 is TGTGCCAGCAGCTTAACGACGGCAGACAATGAGCAGTTCTTC. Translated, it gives CASSLTTADNEQFF.

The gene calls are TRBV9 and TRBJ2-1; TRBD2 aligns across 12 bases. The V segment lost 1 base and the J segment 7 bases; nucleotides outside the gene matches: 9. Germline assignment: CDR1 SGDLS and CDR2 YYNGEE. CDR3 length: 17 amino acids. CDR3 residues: CASSVSAGTSGSNEQFF. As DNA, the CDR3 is TGTGCCAGCAGCGTATCCGCCGGGACTAGCGGGTCAAATGAGCAGTTCTTC.

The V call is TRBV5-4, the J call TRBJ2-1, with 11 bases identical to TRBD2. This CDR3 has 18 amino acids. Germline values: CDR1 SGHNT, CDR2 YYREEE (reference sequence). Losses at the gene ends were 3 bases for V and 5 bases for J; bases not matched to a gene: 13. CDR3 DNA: TGTGCCAGCAGCTCCCGATTCAATAGCGGGAGGGCGAACAATGAGCAGTTCTTC. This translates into CASSSRFNSGRANNEQFF.

In nucleotides, the CDR3 is TGTGCCAGCAGTTACAATCGGGACTCTGGAAACACCATATATTTT. It specifies CASSYNRDSGNTIYF. The chain combines TRBV6-5 with TRBJ1-3; D is uncertain. CDR1 and CDR2 from the germline V gene are MNHEY and SVGAGI. The CDR3 has 15 amino acids. V lost 2 bases to trimming and J lost 0 bases, with 8 bases between them.

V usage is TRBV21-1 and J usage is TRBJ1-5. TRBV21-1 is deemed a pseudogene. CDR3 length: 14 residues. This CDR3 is CASTRVGGNQPQHF. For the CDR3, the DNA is TGTGCCAGCACCAGGGTCGGGGGCAATCAGCCCCAGCATTTT.

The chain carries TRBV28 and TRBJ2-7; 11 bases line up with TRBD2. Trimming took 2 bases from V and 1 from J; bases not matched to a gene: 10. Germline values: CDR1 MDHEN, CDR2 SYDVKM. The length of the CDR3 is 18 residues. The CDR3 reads CASSLPSPGTSGSYEQYF. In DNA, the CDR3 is TGTGCCAGCAGTTTACCATCCCCCGGGACTAGCGGTTCCTACGAGCAGTACTTC.

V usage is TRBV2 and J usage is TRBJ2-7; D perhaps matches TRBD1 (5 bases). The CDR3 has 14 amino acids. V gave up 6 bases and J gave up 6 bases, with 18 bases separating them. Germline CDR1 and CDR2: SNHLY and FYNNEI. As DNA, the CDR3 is TGTGCCAGCAGCCGCCTTTGGGGCACTGGCGAGCAGTACTTC. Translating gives CASSRLWGTGEQYF.

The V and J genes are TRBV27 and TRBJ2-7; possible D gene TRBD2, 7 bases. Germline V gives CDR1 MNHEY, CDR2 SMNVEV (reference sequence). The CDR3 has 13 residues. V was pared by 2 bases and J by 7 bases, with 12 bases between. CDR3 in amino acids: CASSLGGAREQYF. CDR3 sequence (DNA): TGTGCCAGCAGTTTAGGGGGGGCAAGGGAGCAGTACTTC.

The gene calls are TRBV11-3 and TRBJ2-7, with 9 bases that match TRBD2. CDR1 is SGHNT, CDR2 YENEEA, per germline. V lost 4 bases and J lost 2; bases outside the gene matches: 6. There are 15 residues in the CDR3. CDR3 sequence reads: CASSSAAGGPYEQYF. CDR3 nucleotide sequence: TGTGCCAGCAGCTCCGCGGCGGGAGGGCCCTACGAGCAGTACTTC.

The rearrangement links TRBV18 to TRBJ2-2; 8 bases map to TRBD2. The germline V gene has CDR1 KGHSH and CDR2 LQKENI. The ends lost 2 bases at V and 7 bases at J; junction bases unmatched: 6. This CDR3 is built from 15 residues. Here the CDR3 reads CASSPGGRRDGELFF. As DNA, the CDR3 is TGTGCCAGCTCACCAGGCGGGAGGCGCGACGGGGAGCTGTTTTTT.

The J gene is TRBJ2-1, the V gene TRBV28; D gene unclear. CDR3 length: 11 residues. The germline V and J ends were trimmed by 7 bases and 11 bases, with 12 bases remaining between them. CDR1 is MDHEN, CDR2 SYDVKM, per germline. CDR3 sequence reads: CASTAGIQQFF. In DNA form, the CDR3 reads TGTGCCAGCACCGCAGGTATCCAGCAGTTCTTC.

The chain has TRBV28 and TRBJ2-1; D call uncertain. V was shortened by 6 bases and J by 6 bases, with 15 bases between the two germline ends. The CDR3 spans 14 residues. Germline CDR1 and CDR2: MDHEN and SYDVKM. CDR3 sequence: CASRVPALGNEQFF. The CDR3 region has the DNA TGTGCCAGCAGAGTACCCGCTCTAGGCAATGAGCAGTTCTTC.

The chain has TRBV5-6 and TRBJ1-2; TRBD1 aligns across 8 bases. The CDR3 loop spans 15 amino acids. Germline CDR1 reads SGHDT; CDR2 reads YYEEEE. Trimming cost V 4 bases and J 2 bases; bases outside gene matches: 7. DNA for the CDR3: TGTGCCAGCAGCCAGGGGACAGGCACGAACTATGGCTACACCTTC. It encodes CASSQGTGTNYGYTF.

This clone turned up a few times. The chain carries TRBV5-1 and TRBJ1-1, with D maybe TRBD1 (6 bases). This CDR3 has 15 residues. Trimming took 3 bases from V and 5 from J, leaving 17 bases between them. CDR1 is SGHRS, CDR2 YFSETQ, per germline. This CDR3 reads CASSSQQGSVTEAFF. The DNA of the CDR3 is TGCGCCAGCAGCTCTCAACAGGGAAGCGTGACTGAAGCTTTCTTT.

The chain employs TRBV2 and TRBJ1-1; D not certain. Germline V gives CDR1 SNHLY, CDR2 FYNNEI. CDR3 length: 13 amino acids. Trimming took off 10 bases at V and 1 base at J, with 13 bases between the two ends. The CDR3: CANSGQPNTEAFF. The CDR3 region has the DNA TGTGCCAATAGTGGGCAGCCGAACACTGAAGCTTTCTTT. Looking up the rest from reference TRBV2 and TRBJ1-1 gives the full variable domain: EPEVTQTPSHQVTQMGQEVILRCVPISNHLYFYWYRQILGQKVEFLVSFYNNEISEKSEIFDDQFSVERPDGSNFTLKIRSTKLEDSAMYFCANSGQPNTEAFFGQGTRLTVV.

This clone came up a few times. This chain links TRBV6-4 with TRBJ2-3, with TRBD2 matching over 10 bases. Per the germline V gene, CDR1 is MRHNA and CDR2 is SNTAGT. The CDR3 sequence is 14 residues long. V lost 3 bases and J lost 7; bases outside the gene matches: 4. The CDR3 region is CASSEAGGPYTQYF. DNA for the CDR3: TGTGCCAGCAGTGAAGCGGGAGGGCCTTATACGCAGTATTTT.

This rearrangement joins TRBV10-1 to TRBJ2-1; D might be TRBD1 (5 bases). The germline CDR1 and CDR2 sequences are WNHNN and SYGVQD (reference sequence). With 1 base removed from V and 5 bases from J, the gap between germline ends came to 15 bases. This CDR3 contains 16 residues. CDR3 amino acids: CASSEYGQGWDNEQFF. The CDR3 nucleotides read TGCGCCAGCAGTGAGTACGGCCAGGGCTGGGACAATGAGCAGTTCTTC.

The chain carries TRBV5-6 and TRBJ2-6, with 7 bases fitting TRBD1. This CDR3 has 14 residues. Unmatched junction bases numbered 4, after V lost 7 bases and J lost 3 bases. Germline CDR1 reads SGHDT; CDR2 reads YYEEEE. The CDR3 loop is CASSQGDGANVLTF. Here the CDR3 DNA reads TGTGCCAGCTCCCAGGGGGATGGGGCCAACGTCCTGACTTTC.

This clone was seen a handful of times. The CDR3 coding sequence is TGTGCCAGTAGTATCTCCCGGGACACAAACTATGGCTACACCTTC. This codes for CASSISRDTNYGYTF. The V gene is TRBV19, the J gene TRBJ1-2, with D tentatively TRBD1 (6 bases). V was cut by 3 bases and J by 2 bases, with 13 bases left in between. The CDR3 runs to 15 residues. CDR1 LNHDA and CDR2 SQIVND come from the germline V gene (reference sequence). The variable domain in full, completed from reference TRBV19 and TRBJ1-2, reads DGGITQSPKYLFRKEGQNVTLSCEQNLNHDAMYWYRQDPGQGLRLIYYSQIVNDFQKGDIAEGYSVSREKKESFPLTVTSAQKNPTAFYLCASSISRDTNYGYTFGSGTRLTVV.

Here the CDR3 reads CASSFGVRSYEQYF. CDR3 DNA sequence: TGTGCCAGCAGTTTCGGCGTTCGGTCCTACGAGCAGTACTTC. The V call is TRBV27, the J call TRBJ2-5, with no clear D. The J call may not be correct, given that the DNA end is closer to TRBJ2-7. The CDR3 runs to 14 residues. Germline V gives CDR1 MNHEY, CDR2 SMNVEV (reference sequence).

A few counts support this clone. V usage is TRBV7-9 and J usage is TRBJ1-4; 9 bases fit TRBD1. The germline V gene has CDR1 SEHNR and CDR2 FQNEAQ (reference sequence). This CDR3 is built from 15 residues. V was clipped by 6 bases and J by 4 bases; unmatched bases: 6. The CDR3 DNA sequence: TGTGCCAGCAGTCAGGGACAGGGAAGTAATGAAAAACTGTTTTTT. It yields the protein CASSQGQGSNEKLFF.

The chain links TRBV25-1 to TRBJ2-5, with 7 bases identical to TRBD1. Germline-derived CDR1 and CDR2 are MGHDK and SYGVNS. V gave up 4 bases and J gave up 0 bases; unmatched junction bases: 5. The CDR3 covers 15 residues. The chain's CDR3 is CASSVPDRYQETQYF. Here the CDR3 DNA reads TGTGCCAGCAGTGTCCCGGACAGGTACCAAGAGACCCAGTACTTC.